This T cell receptor (beta chain) was identified in a study of blood T cell repertoires in COVID-19. Whole-study context: Samples came from the United States, Italy and Spain, spanning acute and convalescent COVID-19. PBMCs, B-cell-depleted T cells, or T cells provided the cDNA or gDNA that made up the material.

The CDR3 covers 17 residues. Germline trimming cut 4 bases from V and 6 bases from J; bases unmatched to any gene: 16. Germline lookup yields CDR1 LGHDT and CDR2 YNNKEL (reference sequence). In the original workflow: The authors estimated nucleated cell counts from reference gene primer amplification. Clones were sequenced by immunoSEQ multiplex PCR, and TCRdb holds only the in-frame ones, with some missing. The V and J calls and the clone size are those of that table, but D and trimming were determined from the DNA. The data hold about 210,000 clones, with about four fifths observed a single time. Seattle's cohort entered during active infection and was followed longitudinally.

The sample consisted of peripheral blood. This clonotype was sampled from a woman older than 75 with COVID-19, enrolled during active disease. V is TRBV3-1 (or the pseudogene TRBV3-2) and J is TRBJ2-7; 9 bases are a match to TRBD2. The CDR3 DNA reads as TGTGCCAGCAGCCCACCGGGGCTAGCGGGAAATCAGGCCGAGCAGTACTTC. Its protein product is CASSPPGLAGNQAEQYF.